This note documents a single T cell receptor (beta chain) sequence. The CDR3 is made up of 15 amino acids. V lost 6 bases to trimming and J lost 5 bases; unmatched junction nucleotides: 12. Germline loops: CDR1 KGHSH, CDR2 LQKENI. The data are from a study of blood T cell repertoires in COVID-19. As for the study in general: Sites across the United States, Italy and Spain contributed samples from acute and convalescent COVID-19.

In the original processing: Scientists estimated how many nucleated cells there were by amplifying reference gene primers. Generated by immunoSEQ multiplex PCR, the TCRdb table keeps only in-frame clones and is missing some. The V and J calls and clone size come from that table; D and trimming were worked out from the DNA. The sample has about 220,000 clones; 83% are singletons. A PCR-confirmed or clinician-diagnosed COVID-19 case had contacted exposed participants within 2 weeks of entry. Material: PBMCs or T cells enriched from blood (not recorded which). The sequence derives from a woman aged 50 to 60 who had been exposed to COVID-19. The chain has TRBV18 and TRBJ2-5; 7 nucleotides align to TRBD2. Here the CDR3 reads CASSPIGGVKETQYF. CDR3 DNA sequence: TGTGCCAGCTCTCCCATTGGGGGGGTGAAGGAGACCCAGTACTTC.